This TCR beta chain was identified in a study of T cell responses to AZD1222 COVID-19 vaccine. Points from the study as a whole: Only 6 or 7 people who got AZD1222 tested seropositive at baseline. The reported proportion of spike-specific TCRs targeting unmutated variant regions was nearly half. The donors showed a predominance of white British ancestry and of females, with possible underestimation of clonal diversity.

The method was immunoSEQ multiplex PCR; TCRdb's version includes in-frame clones alone and lacks a portion of them. The repertoire consists of about 83,000 clones, with 86% occurring once and the leading ten covering 8% to 10%. For this clone: The antigen is undetermined.

The source is an adult in good health. The sample here was peripheral blood, taken on day 0 of AZD1222 vaccination.

The CDR3 here is CAWSGGFLADEQYF. The CDR3 DNA sequence: TGTGCCTGGAGCGGGGGGTTCTTAGCGGACGAGCAGTACTTC. The V call is TRBV30, the J call TRBJ2-7, with 7 nucleotides matching TRBD2. J was trimmed by 5 bases and V by 3 bases; bases with no gene match: 10. This CDR3 contains 14 residues. Germline V gene lookup returns CDR1 GTSNPN and CDR2 SVGIG (reference sequence).